This T cell receptor (beta chain) appears in the sequencing data of a study of OX40 agonist ivuxolimab in advanced cancers. About the study as a whole: Ivuxolimab was an agonistic, fully human IgG2 monoclonal antibody directed against OX40 (CD134), a costimulatory receptor. Of the roughly 52 dose-escalation patients, hepatocellular carcinoma was present in roughly 19, melanoma in some 15, renal cell carcinoma in 9 and head and neck cancer in 9. Prior anti-PD-1, anti-PD-L1 or anti-CTLA-4 therapy was permitted, and checkpoint inhibitors had been received by roughly two fifths of dose-escalation patients. Partial responses occurred in three dose-escalation patients, of whom one had hepatocellular carcinoma and two had cutaneous melanoma. In the dose-escalation cohort, about four fifths of patients were male, and the mean age was 60 years with a range of roughly 20 to 85. The monotherapy dose-escalation portion (N of about 49 patients) of the phase I ivuxolimab trial is reported in the paper. Intravenous ivuxolimab was administered to patients every 2 weeks at six dose levels: 0.01, 0.1, 0.3, 1.5, 3 and 10 mg/kg. Peripheral TCRbeta sequencing was intended to test whether TCR sequence diversity was altered and clonal T-cell expansion was caused by ivuxolimab.

Genomic DNA was extracted from sorted cells for sequencing of the TCRbeta CDR3 region. The immunoSEQ Assay was used for sequencing of TCRbeta CDR3 regions. TCRdb's version of the immuneACCESS table is confined to in-frame rearrangements and falls short of the full clone set. An unresolved V gene accounts for under half of the shortfall where checked; the remainder is of unknown origin. The sample table records around 22,000 clones; roughly nine tenths of these occur just once. Of the sample, roughly 28% falls within the top ten clones. Patients with a history of autoimmune disease or receiving systemic immunosuppression were excluded from the trial. Peripheral blood for TCR sequencing was collected from all dose cohorts at baseline, on cycle 4 day 1, and on cycle 7 day 1. The samples were drawn from a first-in-human, open-label, multicenter phase I dose-escalation trial of ivuxolimab. The trial enrolled adults with locally advanced or metastatic head and neck squamous cell, hepatocellular, melanoma or renal cell carcinoma. Before TCR sequencing, CD4+ and CD8+ T cells were separately sorted from peripheral blood.

As encoded in the germline V gene (reference sequence), CDR1 is SEHNR while CDR2 is FQNEAQ. The CDR3 sequence holds 15 residues, the cysteine and phenylalanine included. CDR3 DNA is the only sequence kept; it has 45 bases, read in frame from the first base. V is shortened by 4 bases, J by 5 bases, and the region joining them spans 14 bases. About this clone: What this receptor recognizes is not known. No quality values exist for individual bases; no much larger clone is one base distant.

The full study reports these points: Low levels of normalized T-cell clonal expansion were also seen in some nonresponding patients. Partial responders in the 0.1-3.0 mg/kg groups had among the lowest normalized peripheral clonal expansion, especially among CD8+ T cells. The antigen specificity of the peripheral T cells that underwent clonal expansion was not determined. At doses of 0.1 to 3.0 mg/kg, clonal expansion of both CD4+ and CD8+ blood T cells was observed from baseline to week 6. After ivuxolimab, CD8+ T cells had more expanded clones than CD4+ T cells on average.

The V and J genes are TRBV7-9 and TRBJ2-2; tentative D gene TRBD2, with 6 bases matching. The origin of this receptor is an adult with an advanced solid tumor such as melanoma, head and neck, liver or kidney cancer. This sample comprised CD4+ or CD8+ T cells sorted from blood, obtained in a trial of the OX40 agonist ivuxolimab. The sequenced DNA is TGTGCCAGCAGCTCGACCCCCGGAGGGACCGGGGAGCTGTTTTTT. Translated, it gives CASSSTPGGTGELFF.